This TCR beta chain stems from a study of cytomegalovirus exposure and HLA in healthy donors. General observations from the study: Later analysis indicated greater clonal expansion among HLA-associated TCR beta chains than among equally common other chains. Reportedly, TCR beta sequences accurately predicted HLA-A and HLA-B alleles in most subjects. Associated with cytomegalovirus, according to the listing, were 150 to 200 TCR beta chains. In a later analysis, a genetic analysis reported fewer productive-TCR N-insertions in an Asian-associated ancestry cluster than the cohort average.

PCR involved 60 Vbeta and 13 Jbeta primers. Generated by immunoSEQ multiplex PCR, the TCRdb table keeps only in-frame clones and is missing some. Its clone listing holds 150,000 to 200,000 clones. Concerning this clone: Its specificity is not known.

Sequenced input: PBMCs. This clonotype was sampled from a man aged 25-40 years in good health and CMV-seronegative.

The CDR3 here is CASSLAYVNEQFF. As DNA, the CDR3 is TGTGCCAGCAGCTTAGCCTACGTCAATGAGCAGTTCTTC. This chain uses TRBV7-9 with TRBJ2-1; D not certain. Germline CDR1 reads SEHNR; CDR2 reads FQNEAQ (reference sequence). Trimming removed 0 bases from V and 6 bases from J, with 6 bases in between. The CDR3 loop spans 13 amino acids.